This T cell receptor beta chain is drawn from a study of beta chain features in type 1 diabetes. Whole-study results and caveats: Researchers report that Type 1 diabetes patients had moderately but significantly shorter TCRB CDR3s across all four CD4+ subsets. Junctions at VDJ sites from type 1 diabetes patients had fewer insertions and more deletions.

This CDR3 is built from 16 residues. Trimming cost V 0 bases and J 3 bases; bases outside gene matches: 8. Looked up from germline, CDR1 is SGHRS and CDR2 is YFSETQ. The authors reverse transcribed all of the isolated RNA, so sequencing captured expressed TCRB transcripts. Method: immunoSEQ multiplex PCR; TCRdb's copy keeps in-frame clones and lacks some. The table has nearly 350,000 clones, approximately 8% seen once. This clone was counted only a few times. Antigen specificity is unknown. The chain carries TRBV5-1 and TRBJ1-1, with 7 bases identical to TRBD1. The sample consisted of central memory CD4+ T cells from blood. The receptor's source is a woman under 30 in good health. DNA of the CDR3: TGCGCCAGCAGCTTGGCTTCTTGGCAGGGGGACACTGAAGCTTTCTTT. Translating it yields CASSLASWQGDTEAFF.